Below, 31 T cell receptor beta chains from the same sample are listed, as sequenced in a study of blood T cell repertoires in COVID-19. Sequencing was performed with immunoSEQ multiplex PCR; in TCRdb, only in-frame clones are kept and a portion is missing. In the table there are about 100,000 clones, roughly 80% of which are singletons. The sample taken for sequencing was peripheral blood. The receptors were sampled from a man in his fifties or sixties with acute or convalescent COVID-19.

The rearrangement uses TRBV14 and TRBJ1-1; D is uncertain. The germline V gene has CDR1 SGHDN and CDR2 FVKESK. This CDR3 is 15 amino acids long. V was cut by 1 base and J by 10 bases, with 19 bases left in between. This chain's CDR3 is CASSQAFISPTGAFF. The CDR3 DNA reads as TGTGCCAGCAGCCAAGCGTTTATATCTCCGACGGGAGCTTTCTTT.

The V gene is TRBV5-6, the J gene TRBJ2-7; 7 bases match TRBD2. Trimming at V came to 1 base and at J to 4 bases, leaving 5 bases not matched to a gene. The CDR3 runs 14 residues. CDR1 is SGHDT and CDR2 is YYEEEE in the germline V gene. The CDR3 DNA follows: TGTGCCAGCAGCTTGTCGGGACTACCTTACGAGCAGTACGTC. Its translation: CASSLSGLPYEQYV.

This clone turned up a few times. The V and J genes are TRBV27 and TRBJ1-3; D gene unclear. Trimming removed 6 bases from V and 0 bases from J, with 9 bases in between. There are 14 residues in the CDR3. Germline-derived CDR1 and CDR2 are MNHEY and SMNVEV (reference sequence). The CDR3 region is CASSPFISGNTIYF. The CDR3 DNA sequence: TGTGCCAGCAGCCCCTTTATCTCTGGAAACACCATATATTTT.

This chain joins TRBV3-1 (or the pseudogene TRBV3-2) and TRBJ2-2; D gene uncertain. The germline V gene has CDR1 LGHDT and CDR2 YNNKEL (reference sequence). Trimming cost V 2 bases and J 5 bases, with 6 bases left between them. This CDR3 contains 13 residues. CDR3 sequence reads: CASSQRGTGELFF. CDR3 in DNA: TGTGCCAGCAGCCAACGCGGAACCGGGGAGCTGTTTTTT.

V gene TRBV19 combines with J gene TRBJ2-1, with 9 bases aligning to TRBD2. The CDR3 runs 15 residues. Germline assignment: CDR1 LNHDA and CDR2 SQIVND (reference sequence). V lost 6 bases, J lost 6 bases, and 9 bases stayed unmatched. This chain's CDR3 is CASSGGAGGGNEQFF. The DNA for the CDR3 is TGTGCCAGTAGCGGGGGAGCGGGAGGAGGCAATGAGCAGTTCTTC.

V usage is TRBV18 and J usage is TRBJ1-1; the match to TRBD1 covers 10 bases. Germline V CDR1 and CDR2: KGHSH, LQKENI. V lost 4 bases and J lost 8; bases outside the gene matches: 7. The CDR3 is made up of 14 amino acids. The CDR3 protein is CASSLPDRGEEAFF. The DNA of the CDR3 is TGTGCCAGCTCACTCCCGGACAGGGGGGAGGAAGCTTTCTTT.

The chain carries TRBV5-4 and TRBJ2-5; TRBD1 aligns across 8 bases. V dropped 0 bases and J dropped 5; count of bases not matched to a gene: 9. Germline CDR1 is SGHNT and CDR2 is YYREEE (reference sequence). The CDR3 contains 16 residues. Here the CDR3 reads CASSLGGQAAWETQYF. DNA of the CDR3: TGTGCCAGCAGCTTGGGGGGACAGGCAGCATGGGAGACCCAGTACTTC. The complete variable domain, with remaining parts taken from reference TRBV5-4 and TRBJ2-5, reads ETGVTQSPTHLIKTRGQQVTLRCSSQSGHNTVSWYQQALGQGPQFIFQYYREEENGRGNFPPRFSGLQFPNYSSELNVNALELDDSALYLCASSLGGQAAWETQYFGPGTRLLVL.

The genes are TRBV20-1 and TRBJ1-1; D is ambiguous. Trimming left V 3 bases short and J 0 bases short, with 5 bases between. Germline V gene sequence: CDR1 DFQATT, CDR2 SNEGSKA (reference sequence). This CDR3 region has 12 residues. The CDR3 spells CSASPVNTEAFF. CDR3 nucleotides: TGCAGTGCTAGTCCGGTGAACACTGAAGCTTTCTTT.

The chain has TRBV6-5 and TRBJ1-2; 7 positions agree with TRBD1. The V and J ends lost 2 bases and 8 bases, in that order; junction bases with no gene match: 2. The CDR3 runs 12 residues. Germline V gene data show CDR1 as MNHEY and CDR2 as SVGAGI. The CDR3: CASSYRGLGYTF. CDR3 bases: TGTGCCAGCAGTTACAGGGGGCTCGGCTACACCTTC.

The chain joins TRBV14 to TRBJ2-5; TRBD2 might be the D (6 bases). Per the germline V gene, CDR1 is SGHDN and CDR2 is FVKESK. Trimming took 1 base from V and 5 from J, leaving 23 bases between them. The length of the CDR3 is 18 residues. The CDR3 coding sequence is TGTGCCAGCAGCCAAGCAAGACCGGCGGGAAGAGGTAGTGAGACCCAGTACTTC. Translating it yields CASSQARPAGRGSETQYF.

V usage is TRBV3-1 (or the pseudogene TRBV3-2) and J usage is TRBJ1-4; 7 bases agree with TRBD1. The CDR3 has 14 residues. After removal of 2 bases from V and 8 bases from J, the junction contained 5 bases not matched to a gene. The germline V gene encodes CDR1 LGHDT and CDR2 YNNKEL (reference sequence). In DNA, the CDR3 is TGTGCCAGCAGCCAAAGACAGGGCCACGAAAAACTGTTTTTT. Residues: CASSQRQGHEKLFF.

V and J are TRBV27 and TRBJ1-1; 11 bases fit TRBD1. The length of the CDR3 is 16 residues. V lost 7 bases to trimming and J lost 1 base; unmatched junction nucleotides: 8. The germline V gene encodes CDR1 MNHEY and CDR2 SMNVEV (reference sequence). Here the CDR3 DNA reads TGTGCCAGCAAAAGGGGACAGGGGGGTTGGAACACTGAAGCTTTCTTT. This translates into CASKRGQGGWNTEAFF.

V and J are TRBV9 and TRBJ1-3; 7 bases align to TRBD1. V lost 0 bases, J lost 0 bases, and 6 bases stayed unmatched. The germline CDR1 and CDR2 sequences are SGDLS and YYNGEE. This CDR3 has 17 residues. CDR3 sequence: CASSVAGQTISGNTIYF. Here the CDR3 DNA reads TGTGCCAGCAGCGTAGCGGGACAGACGATCTCTGGAAACACCATATATTTT.

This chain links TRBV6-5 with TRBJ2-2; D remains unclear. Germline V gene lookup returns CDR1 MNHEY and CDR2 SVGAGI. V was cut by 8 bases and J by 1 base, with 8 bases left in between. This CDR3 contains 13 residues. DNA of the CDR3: TGTGCCAGCGTACTTATGAACACCGGGGAGCTGTTTTTT. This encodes CASVLMNTGELFF.

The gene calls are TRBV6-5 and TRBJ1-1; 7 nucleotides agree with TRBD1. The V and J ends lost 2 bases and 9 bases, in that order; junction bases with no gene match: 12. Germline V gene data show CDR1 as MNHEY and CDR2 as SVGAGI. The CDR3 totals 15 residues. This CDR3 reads CASSYKGGAREKAFF. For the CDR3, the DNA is TGTGCCAGCAGTTACAAAGGGGGCGCGAGGGAAAAAGCTTTCTTT.

The CDR3 reads CASSPTPGINQPQHF. In DNA form, the CDR3 reads TGTGCCAGCAGCCCGACCCCGGGGATCAATCAGCCCCAGCATTTT. The chain carries TRBV7-2 and TRBJ1-5; no definite D call. This CDR3 comprises 15 residues. Germline V CDR1 and CDR2: SGHTA, FQGNSA. V lost 5 bases and J lost 3, with 14 bases in between.

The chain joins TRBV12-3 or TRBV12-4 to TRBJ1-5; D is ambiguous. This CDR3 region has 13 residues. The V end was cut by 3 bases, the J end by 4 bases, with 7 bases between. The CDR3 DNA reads TGTGCCAGCAGTTTGAGAGGGAATCAGCCCCAGCATTTT. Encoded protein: CASSLRGNQPQHF.

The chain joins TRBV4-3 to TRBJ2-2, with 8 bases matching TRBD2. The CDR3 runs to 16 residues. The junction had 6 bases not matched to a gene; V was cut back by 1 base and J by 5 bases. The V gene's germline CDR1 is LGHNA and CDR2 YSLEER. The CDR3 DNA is TGCGCCAGCAGCCAAGTTGGCGGGAGGCCAACCGGGGAGCTGTTTTTT. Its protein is CASSQVGGRPTGELFF.

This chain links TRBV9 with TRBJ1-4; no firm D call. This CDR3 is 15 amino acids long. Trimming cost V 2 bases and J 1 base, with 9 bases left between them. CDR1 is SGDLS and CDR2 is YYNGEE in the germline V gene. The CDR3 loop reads CASSVSTRTNEKLFF. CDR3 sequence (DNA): TGTGCCAGCAGCGTCTCGACAAGAACTAATGAAAAACTGTTTTTT.

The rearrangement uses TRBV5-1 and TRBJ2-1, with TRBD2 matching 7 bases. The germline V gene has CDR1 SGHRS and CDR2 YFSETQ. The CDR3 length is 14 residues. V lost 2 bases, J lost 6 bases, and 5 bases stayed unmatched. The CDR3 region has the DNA TGCGCCAGCAGCTTTTTGCGGGAGTCCAATGAGCAGTTCTTC. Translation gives CASSFLRESNEQFF.

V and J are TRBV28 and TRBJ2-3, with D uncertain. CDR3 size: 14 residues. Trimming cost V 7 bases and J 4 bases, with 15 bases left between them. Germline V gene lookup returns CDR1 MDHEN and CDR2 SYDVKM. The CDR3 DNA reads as TGTGCCAGCAACCGGGTTGGGTCTTCAGATACGCAGTATTTT. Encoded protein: CASNRVGSSDTQYF.

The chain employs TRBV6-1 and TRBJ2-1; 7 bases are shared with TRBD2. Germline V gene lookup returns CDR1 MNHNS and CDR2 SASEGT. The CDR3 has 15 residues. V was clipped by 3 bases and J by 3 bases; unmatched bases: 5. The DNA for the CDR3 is TGTGCCAGCAGTGAGAAGGGCGGGAGCTACAATGAGCAGTTCTTC. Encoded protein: CASSEKGGSYNEQFF.

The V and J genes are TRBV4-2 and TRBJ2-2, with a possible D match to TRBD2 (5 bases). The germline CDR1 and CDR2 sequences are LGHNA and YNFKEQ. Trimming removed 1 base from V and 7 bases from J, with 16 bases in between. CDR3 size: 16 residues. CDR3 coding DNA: TGTGCCAGCAGCCAAGGAACTACTAGAGAAGTCGGGGAGCTGTTTTTT. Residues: CASSQGTTREVGELFF.

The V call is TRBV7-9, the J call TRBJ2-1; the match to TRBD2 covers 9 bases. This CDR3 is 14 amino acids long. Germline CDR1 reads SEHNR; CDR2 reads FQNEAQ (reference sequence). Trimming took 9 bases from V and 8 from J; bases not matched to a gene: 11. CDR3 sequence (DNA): TGTGCCAGTAGATTCGGCGGGAGGGGAGATGAGCAGTTCTTC. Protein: CASRFGGRGDEQFF. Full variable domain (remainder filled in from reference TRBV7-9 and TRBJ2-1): DTGVSQNPRHKITKRGQNVTFRCDPISEHNRLYWYRQTLGQGPEFLTYFQNEAQLEKSRLLSDRFSAERPKGSFSTLEIQRTEQGDSAMYLCASRFGGRGDEQFFGPGTRLTVL.

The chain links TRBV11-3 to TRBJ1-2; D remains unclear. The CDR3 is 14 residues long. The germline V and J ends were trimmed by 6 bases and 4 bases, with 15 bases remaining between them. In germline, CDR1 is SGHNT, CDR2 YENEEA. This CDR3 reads CASSTSAVSYGYTF. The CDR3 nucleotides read TGTGCCAGCAGTACATCCGCCGTATCCTATGGCTACACCTTC.

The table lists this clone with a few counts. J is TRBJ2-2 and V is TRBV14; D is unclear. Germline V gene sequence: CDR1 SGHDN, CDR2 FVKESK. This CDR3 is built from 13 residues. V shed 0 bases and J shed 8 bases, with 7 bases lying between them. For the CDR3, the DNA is TGTGCCAGCAGCCAAGACCGCGGTGGGGAGCTGTTTTTT. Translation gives CASSQDRGGELFF.

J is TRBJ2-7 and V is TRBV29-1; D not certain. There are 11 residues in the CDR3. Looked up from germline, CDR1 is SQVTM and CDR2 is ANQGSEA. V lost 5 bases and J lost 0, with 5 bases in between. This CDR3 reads CSVTSSYEQYF. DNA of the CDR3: TGCAGCGTTACCAGCTCCTACGAGCAGTACTTC.

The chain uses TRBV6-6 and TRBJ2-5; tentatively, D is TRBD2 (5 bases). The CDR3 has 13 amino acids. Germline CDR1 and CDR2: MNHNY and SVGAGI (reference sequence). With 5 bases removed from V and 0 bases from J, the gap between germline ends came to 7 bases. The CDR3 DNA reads TGTGCCAGCAGTGCGGAGGACCAAGAGACCCAGTACTTC. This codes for CASSAEDQETQYF.

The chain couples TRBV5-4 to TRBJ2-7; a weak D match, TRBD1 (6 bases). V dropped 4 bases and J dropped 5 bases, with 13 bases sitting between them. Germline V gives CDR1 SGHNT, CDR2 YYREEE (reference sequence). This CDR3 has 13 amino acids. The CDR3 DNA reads TGTGCCAGCAGCGCCTGGACAGTCCACGAGCAGTACTTC. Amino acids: CASSAWTVHEQYF.

CDR3 nucleotides: TGTGCCAGCCGCATAGGTACTCGGGACCAAGAGACCCAGTACTTC. Its protein is CASRIGTRDQETQYF. The genes are TRBV7-9 and TRBJ2-5, with D hard to call. The V end lost 8 bases, the J end lost 0 bases, and 16 bases lay between the germline ends. The V gene's germline CDR1 is SEHNR and CDR2 FQNEAQ (reference sequence). The CDR3 extends over 15 amino acids.

The CDR3 region is CASSRQGADEKLFF. CDR3 bases: TGCGCCAGCAGTCGACAGGGGGCGGATGAAAAACTGTTTTTT. V and J are TRBV5-1 and TRBJ1-4; 10 bases fit TRBD1. The J segment lost 6 bases and the V segment lost 5 bases, leaving 4 bases of the junction unmatched. Germline CDR1 and CDR2: SGHRS and YFSETQ. The CDR3 has 14 amino acids.